This T cell receptor (beta chain) comes out of a study of response to subunit inactivated influenza vaccine (dated by TCRdb to the late 2010s). Concerning the study at large: Deep quantitative profiling of the T cell receptor repertoire was used in the study to follow responses to a trivalent subunit inactivated influenza vaccine. What the research found in general, with its limitations: According to the authors, only a limited number of new T cells may be recruited by each seasonal influenza vaccination.

The library was prepared using RT-PCR. Sequencing took place on an Illumina HiSeq 2500. The raw public reads went through TCRdb reprocessing: fastp at Q25, MiXCR clone calling, in-frame beta chains kept. Merged by CDR3 protein, the rows form single entries marked with the most common genes and DNA. This sample is represented by about 570,000 distinct CDR3 sequences; 11% of them were singletons. The top ten constitute about 10% of the sample. In its sample, this clonotype was seen a few times. Its target antigen remains unknown. Nothing much larger sits one base from this clone, and base qualities are not available. From the cysteine through the phenylalanine, the CDR3 covers 17 amino acids. Left in the record is the CDR3 DNA by itself, 51 bases read in frame from the first base. This sample was also put to use in a study of T cells expressing NK-cell markers. As that second paper reports: TCR beta cDNA libraries were prepared using 5'RACE template switching, which introduced a universal primer site and unique molecular identifiers. Three sorted T-cell subsets (CD3+CD56+NKG2C+, CD3+CD56+NKG2C- and CD3+CD56-NKG2C+) from several donors had their TCR beta-chain repertoires profiled. Among the eight sequenced donors, seven were HCMV-seropositive and one was HCMV-seronegative. In several experiments an anti-gammadeltaTCR antibody was added to restrict sorting to alphabetaTCR-expressing T cells. In a handful of donors, the dominant CD3+CD56+NKG2C+ clonotypes were among the top 10 CD8+ clonotypes and accounted for roughly 1.0-8% of CD8+ T cells. Those dominant clonotypes were again the most abundant among CD3+CD56-NKG2C+ cells in several donors, at about 25-65%. Whether the expanded NKG2C-expressing T cell clones were specific for HCMV antigens was left unclear. The study sequenced eight donors, all healthy volunteers chosen at random: three men and five women. A commercial ELISA kit detecting HCMV-specific IgG in serum was used to determine HCMV serostatus. Ficoll density gradient centrifugation was used to isolate peripheral blood mononuclear cells from blood. For 5 or 6 donors, unsorted PBMC were also used to sequence bulk peripheral blood T-cell repertoires. cDNA synthesis was primed from the TCR beta constant segment, followed by two successive PCR amplification steps. The libraries were sequenced on Illumina HiSeq 2000/2500, MiSeq or NextSeq, producing 2 x 150 bp reads. Reads were demultiplexed and grouped by UMI with MIGEC, and clonotypes were assembled and quantified with MiTCR. Only TCR cDNA sequences supported by at least two reads were kept to exclude erroneous sequences. Downstream repertoire analysis used the tcR package, and clonotypes were matched across fractions by CDR3 nucleotide sequence plus V segment. VDJmatch was used to annotate antigen specificity against VDJdb, with one amino acid substitution in CDR3 allowed.

The sample in question was PBMCs from blood, obtained on the day of vaccination. The rearranged segments are TRBV21-1 and TRBJ2-1; TRBD1 is the table's D call and was not checked against the DNA. TRBV21-1 is marked as a pseudogene. The receptor comes from a man in his forties or fifties who received an inactivated influenza vaccine. Donor details come from another sample of the same person, matched by shared clones. The CDR3 protein: CASSKASGGPSPNEQFF. The sequenced DNA is TGTGCCAGCAGCAAAGCATCTGGGGGCCCCTCTCCCAATGAGCAGTTCTTC.